These T cell receptor beta chains were read from a single sample in a study of post-analysis software for immune sequencing data. TCRdb re-derived calls from the PCR reads in MiXCR, one entry per CDR3 protein. The data hold 650,000 to 850,000 distinct CDR3 sequences, with around 42% observed a single time. Specimen: blood. The receptors were sampled from a girl aged 5-17 years with multiple sclerosis. Both conserved end residues are part of each CDR3. Fields, in order: D gene, V gene, J gene, clone size, CDR3 protein, CDR3 DNA. A D gene is named only where the DNA matches it firmly. Only part of the rows carry a size: once, few, many, or a class if the clone is expanded.

d_gene: NA
v_gene: TRBV7-9
j_gene: TRBJ2-7
abundance: NA
CDR3aa: CASSGHRFNDEQYF
CDR3nt: TGTGCCAGCAGCGGACACCGTTTTAATGACGAGCAGTACTTC

d_gene: NA
v_gene: TRBV3-1
j_gene: TRBJ1-2
abundance: few
CDR3aa: CASSQSTGSNYGYTF
CDR3nt: TGTGCCAGCAGCCAAAGTACCGGCAGTAACTATGGCTACACCTTC

d_gene: NA
v_gene: TRBV10-3
j_gene: TRBJ1-6
abundance: NA
CDR3aa: CAISEGADGSPLHF
CDR3nt: TGTGCCATCAGTGAGGGGGCTGACGGCTCGCCCCTCCACTTT

d_gene: NA
v_gene: TRBV28
j_gene: TRBJ2-1
abundance: NA
CDR3aa: CASSFWPGTSANNEQFF
CDR3nt: TGTGCCAGCAGTTTCTGGCCCGGGACTTCGGCCAACAATGAGCAGTTCTTC

d_gene: TRBD1
v_gene: TRBV24-1
j_gene: TRBJ1-1
abundance: few
CDR3aa: CATQGAATEAFF
CDR3nt: TGTGCCACACAGGGGGCGGCCACTGAAGCTTTCTTT

d_gene: NA
v_gene: TRBV12-3/TRBV12-4
j_gene: TRBJ2-2
abundance: NA
CDR3aa: CASSSQPQGLAGELFF
CDR3nt: TGTGCCAGCAGTTCCCAGCCCCAGGGGTTGGCCGGGGAGCTGTTTTTT

d_gene: TRBD2
v_gene: TRBV12-3/TRBV12-4
j_gene: TRBJ2-1
abundance: NA
CDR3aa: CASRAGTNNEQFF
CDR3nt: TGTGCCAGCAGAGCCGGGACTAACAATGAGCAGTTCTTC

d_gene: NA
v_gene: TRBV29-1
j_gene: TRBJ2-7
abundance: few
CDR3aa: CSVYLAAGQTYEQYF
CDR3nt: TGCAGCGTGTACCTAGCAGCGGGCCAGACCTACGAGCAGTACTTC

d_gene: TRBD2
v_gene: TRBV5-1
j_gene: TRBJ2-3
abundance: few
CDR3aa: CASSPSGGIPDTQYF
CDR3nt: TGCGCCAGCAGCCCATCGGGGGGAATCCCAGATACGCAGTATTTT

d_gene: NA
v_gene: TRBV20-1
j_gene: TRBJ2-3
abundance: NA
CDR3aa: CSEEGLNTDTQYF
CDR3nt: TGCAGTGAAGAAGGACTTAACACAGATACGCAGTATTTT

d_gene: TRBD1
v_gene: TRBV12-3/TRBV12-4
j_gene: TRBJ2-2
abundance: NA
CDR3aa: CASSPRQGVNTGELFF
CDR3nt: TGTGCCAGCAGCCCTCGACAGGGGGTGAACACCGGGGAGCTGTTTTTT

d_gene: NA
v_gene: TRBV7-2
j_gene: TRBJ2-3
abundance: NA
CDR3aa: CASSLEVRPDTQYF
CDR3nt: TGTGCCAGCAGCTTAGAGGTCCGCCCAGATACGCAGTATTTT

d_gene: TRBD1
v_gene: TRBV6-6
j_gene: TRBJ1-2
abundance: few
CDR3aa: CASSPTDRANSGYTF
CDR3nt: TGTGCCAGCAGTCCAACGGACAGGGCCAATTCGGGCTACACCTTC

d_gene: NA
v_gene: TRBV5-1
j_gene: TRBJ2-5
abundance: few
CDR3aa: CASWNLNQETQYF
CDR3nt: TGCGCCAGCTGGAACCTAAACCAAGAGACCCAGTACTTC

d_gene: NA
v_gene: TRBV28
j_gene: TRBJ2-7
abundance: NA
CDR3aa: CASSFGSRNRQYF
CDR3nt: TGTGCCAGCAGTTTCGGCAGTAGAAATCGGCAGTACTTC

d_gene: NA
v_gene: TRBV15
j_gene: TRBJ2-5
abundance: NA
CDR3aa: CATSRDRVPRETQYF
CDR3nt: TGTGCCACCAGCAGAGATCGGGTACCGCGGGAGACCCAGTACTTC

d_gene: NA
v_gene: TRBV15
j_gene: TRBJ2-5
abundance: few
CDR3aa: CATSRDRMGIQETQYF
CDR3nt: TGTGCCACCAGCAGAGATCGTATGGGAATCCAAGAGACCCAGTACTTC

d_gene: NA
v_gene: TRBV28
j_gene: TRBJ2-7
abundance: NA
CDR3aa: CTSKSGGTYEQYF
CDR3nt: TGTACCAGCAAGTCCGGCGGGACCTACGAGCAGTACTTC

d_gene: NA
v_gene: TRBV24-1
j_gene: TRBJ2-1
abundance: NA
CDR3aa: CATSDSGDSEQFF
CDR3nt: TGTGCCACCAGTGACTCGGGGGACAGTGAGCAGTTCTTC

d_gene: NA
v_gene: TRBV29-1
j_gene: TRBJ1-5
abundance: NA
CDR3aa: CSVESGDNQPQHF
CDR3nt: TGCAGCGTTGAGTCAGGGGACAATCAGCCCCAGCATTTT

d_gene: NA
v_gene: TRBV6-5
j_gene: TRBJ2-4
abundance: NA
CDR3aa: CASNGVGNIQYF
CDR3nt: TGTGCCAGCAATGGTGTAGGGAACATTCAGTACTTC

d_gene: TRBD2
v_gene: TRBV12-3/TRBV12-4
j_gene: TRBJ2-1
abundance: NA
CDR3aa: CASSSGSGLAGVNEQFF
CDR3nt: TGTGCCAGCAGTTCGGGGTCCGGGCTAGCGGGAGTCAATGAGCAGTTCTTC

d_gene: TRBD2
v_gene: TRBV20-1
j_gene: TRBJ2-7
abundance: NA
CDR3aa: CSALKLADYSYEQYF
CDR3nt: TGCAGTGCTTTAAAACTAGCGGACTACTCCTACGAGCAGTACTTC